A single sample gave rise to the 19 T cell receptor beta chains below, sequenced in a study of OX40 agonist ivuxolimab in advanced cancers. TCRdb's copy holds only in-frame clones and misses some; the assay was immunoSEQ multiplex PCR. The table shows over 80,000 clones, with less than 90% occurring only once. The sequencing here drew on CD4+ or CD8+ T cells sorted from blood, taken in a trial of the OX40 agonist ivuxolimab. These receptors came from an adult with an advanced solid tumor such as melanoma, head and neck, liver or kidney cancer.

The chain combines TRBV7-2 with TRBJ2-1, with unresolved D. This CDR3 has 13 residues. V lost 1 base to trimming and J lost 4 bases, with 5 bases between them. In germline, CDR1 is SGHTA, CDR2 FQGNSA. Here the CDR3 reads CASSLEQYNEQFF. CDR3 DNA sequence: TGTGCCAGCAGCTTAGAACAGTACAATGAGCAGTTCTTC.

The V and J genes are TRBV11-2 and TRBJ1-4; 9 positions match TRBD1. Germline V lookup: CDR1 SGHAT, CDR2 FQNNGV. V shed 1 base and J 4 bases; nucleotides not matched to a gene: 1. This CDR3 has 15 amino acids. This CDR3 reads CASSLGDRDNEKLFF. CDR3 coding DNA: TGTGCCAGCAGCTTAGGGGACAGGGATAATGAAAAACTGTTTTTT.

A remark on this clone: The same CDR3 arises from other DNA sequences in this sample as well. This sequence joins TRBV19 and TRBJ1-3; D gene ambiguous. This CDR3 region has 14 residues. Trimming shortened V by 1 base and J by 0 bases, and 4 bases separated the two germline ends. The germline CDR1 and CDR2 sequences are LNHDA and SQIVND (reference sequence). The CDR3 bases are TGTGCCAGTAGTATAGGCCGCTCTGGAAACACCATATATTTT. It encodes CASSIGRSGNTIYF. Complete variable domain (other parts from reference TRBV19 and TRBJ1-3): DGGITQSPKYLFRKEGQNVTLSCEQNLNHDAMYWYRQDPGQGLRLIYYSQIVNDFQKGDIAEGYSVSREKKESFPLTVTSAQKNPTAFYLCASSIGRSGNTIYFGEGSWLTVV.

The rearrangement links TRBV18 to TRBJ1-5; D not resolved. V was clipped by 3 bases and J by 3 bases, with 12 bases between them. CDR1 is KGHSH and CDR2 is LQKENI in the germline V gene. The CDR3 contains 15 residues. The CDR3 spells CASSPNSLHNQPQHF. Here the CDR3 DNA reads TGTGCCAGCTCACCTAACAGTCTACACAATCAGCCCCAGCATTTT.

The chain is built from TRBV30 and TRBJ1-6, with D tentatively TRBD1 (6 bases). This CDR3 has 18 residues. The germline CDR1 and CDR2 sequences are GTSNPN and SVGIG (reference sequence). The ends were cut back, 6 bases at V and 2 bases at J, with 23 bases in the middle. The CDR3 sequence is CACTPLPAGTTYNSPLHF. DNA for the CDR3: TGTGCCTGCACCCCCCTCCCAGCCGGGACAACCTATAATTCACCCCTCCACTTT.

The chain carries TRBV18 and TRBJ2-3; no clear D. V was shortened by 6 bases and J by 2 bases, with 12 bases between the two germline ends. The germline V gene has CDR1 KGHSH and CDR2 LQKENI. The length of the CDR3 is 14 residues. CDR3 nucleotides: TGTGCCAGCTCCCCGGGCCCGAACACAGATACGCAGTATTTT. Amino acid sequence: CASSPGPNTDTQYF.

The rearrangement uses TRBV5-1 and TRBJ2-5, with D possibly matching TRBD2 (6 bases). V was clipped by 0 bases and J by 4 bases, with 13 bases between them. The CDR3 is 15 amino acids. CDR1 is SGHRS, CDR2 YFSETQ, per germline. The CDR3 loop is CASSLGRGAGETQYF. The CDR3 nucleotides read TGCGCCAGCAGCTTGGGGCGGGGAGCGGGAGAGACCCAGTACTTC.

The rearrangement joins TRBV27 to TRBJ1-5; D is undetermined. This CDR3 is 15 amino acids long. The germline CDR1 and CDR2 sequences are MNHEY and SMNVEV (reference sequence). Trimming stripped 3 bases from V and 5 bases from J, with 14 bases between. The CDR3 sequence is CASSLGVGSDQPQHF. CDR3 nucleotide sequence: TGTGCCAGCAGTTTGGGAGTAGGGTCCGATCAGCCCCAGCATTTT.

The genes are TRBV11-3 and TRBJ1-3; weak D call: TRBD1 (5 bases). The CDR3 has 17 amino acids. Germline V gene lookup returns CDR1 SGHNT and CDR2 YENEEA. V was clipped by 1 base and J by 3 bases, with 16 bases between them. The CDR3 DNA reads as TGTGCCAGCAGCTTAGCACCGACAGCCAGAAGTGGAAACACCATATATTTT. Its translation is CASSLAPTARSGNTIYF. The whole variable domain, filled in from reference TRBV11-3 and TRBJ1-3, reads EAGVVQSPRYKIIEKKQPVAFWCNPISGHNTLYWYLQNLGQGPELLIRYENEEAVDDSQLPKDRFSAERLKGVDSTLKIQPAELGDSAVYLCASSLAPTARSGNTIYFGEGSWLTVV.

This chain connects TRBV7-6 to TRBJ2-1; TRBD1 matches 10 bases. The CDR3 contains 16 residues. V was clipped by 1 base and J by 2 bases; unmatched bases: 2. Germline lookup yields CDR1 SGHVS and CDR2 FNYEAQ. The CDR3 protein is CASSLGGTGAYNEQFF. CDR3 DNA: TGTGCCAGCAGCTTAGGCGGGACAGGGGCCTACAATGAGCAGTTCTTC.

This clone was observed once. The rearrangement joins TRBV7-8 to TRBJ1-5, with 7 bases matching TRBD1. Germline assignment: CDR1 SGHVS and CDR2 FQNEAQ. This CDR3 has 16 amino acids. With V trimmed by 1 base and J by 0 bases, 3 bases remained unmatched. The CDR3 DNA follows: TGTGCCAGCAGCTTAGGGACAGGCCTTAGCAATCAGCCCCAGCATTTT. Amino acids: CASSLGTGLSNQPQHF.

V usage is TRBV19 and J usage is TRBJ1-5; possible D gene TRBD1, 5 bases. The CDR3 has 15 amino acids. V lost 5 bases to trimming and J lost 1 base, with 12 bases between them. CDR1 and CDR2 from the germline V gene are LNHDA and SQIVND (reference sequence). CDR3 amino acids: CASSDQGGSNQPQHF. In DNA form, the CDR3 reads TGTGCCAGTAGTGATCAGGGAGGAAGCAATCAGCCCCAGCATTTT.

The CDR3 bases are TGTGCCAGCAGTCCCGGGACTATGAACACTGAAGCTTTCTTT. This gives the protein CASSPGTMNTEAFF. The rearrangement uses TRBV7-2 and TRBJ1-1; perhaps TRBD1 as D (5 bases). The germline CDR1 and CDR2 sequences are SGHTA and FQGNSA. Between the trimmed V and J ends, which lost 6 bases and 0 bases, there was a span of 11 bases. This CDR3 has 14 residues.

The chain is built from TRBV2 and TRBJ1-3; 8 positions match TRBD1. The junction had 7 bases not matched to a gene; V was cut back by 5 bases and J by 1 base. This CDR3 is built from 16 residues. Germline values: CDR1 SNHLY, CDR2 FYNNEI. The CDR3 here is CASSIDRGVSGNTIYF. The CDR3 coding sequence is TGTGCCAGCAGTATTGACAGGGGAGTGTCTGGAAACACCATATATTTT. Looking up the rest from reference TRBV2 and TRBJ1-3 gives the full variable domain: EPEVTQTPSHQVTQMGQEVILRCVPISNHLYFYWYRQILGQKVEFLVSFYNNEISEKSEIFDDQFSVERPDGSNFTLKIRSTKLEDSAMYFCASSIDRGVSGNTIYFGEGSWLTVV.

V usage is TRBV6-1 and J usage is TRBJ2-7; maybe TRBD2 (6 bases). The germline CDR1 and CDR2 sequences are MNHNS and SASEGT. The CDR3 loop spans 15 amino acids. The V end lost 2 bases, the J end lost 3 bases, and 14 bases lay between the germline ends. DNA of the CDR3: TGTGCCAGCAGTGAATCAGGTAGCGGCAACTACGAGCAGTACTTC. It yields the protein CASSESGSGNYEQYF.

V is TRBV18 and J is TRBJ1-1; no clear D gene. V lost 2 bases, J lost 4 bases, and 11 bases lay in between. The V gene's germline CDR1 is KGHSH and CDR2 LQKENI. The CDR3 covers 14 residues. This chain's CDR3 is CASSPRAQATEAFF. In DNA, the CDR3 is TGTGCCAGCTCACCAAGAGCGCAGGCCACTGAAGCTTTCTTT.

The genes are TRBV5-8 and TRBJ2-6; perhaps TRBD1 as D (5 bases). Germline V gene lookup returns CDR1 SGHTS and CDR2 YDEGEE. The CDR3 spans 17 residues. V lost 1 base to trimming and J lost 2 bases, with 13 bases between them. CDR3: CASSLTSQGTGANVLTF. The CDR3 coding sequence is TGTGCCAGCAGCTTGACCTCGCAGGGAACTGGGGCCAACGTCCTGACTTTC.

V gene TRBV7-6 combines with J gene TRBJ2-5; the match to TRBD1 covers 7 bases. J gave up 5 bases and V 5 bases, and 11 bases lay outside the gene matches. CDR1 is SGHVS and CDR2 is FNYEAQ in the germline V gene. The CDR3 spans 15 residues. The CDR3 region is CASSPEGGEGETQYF. The CDR3 DNA follows: TGTGCCAGCAGCCCCGAAGGGGGCGAAGGGGAGACCCAGTACTTC.

V gene TRBV4-2 combines with J gene TRBJ2-7, with 10 bases matching TRBD2. V was clipped by 1 base and J by 1 base; unmatched bases: 4. CDR1 is LGHNA and CDR2 is YNFKEQ in the germline V gene. There are 16 residues in the CDR3. This CDR3 is CASSQGLAGASYEQYF. For the CDR3, the DNA is TGTGCCAGCAGCCAAGGGCTAGCGGGAGCATCCTACGAGCAGTACTTC.